The 16 T cell receptor beta chains presented below share a single source sample, sequenced in a study of blood T cell repertoires in COVID-19. The assay was immunoSEQ multiplex PCR, and TCRdb's table has in-frame clones only and misses some. The sample has fewer than 250,000 clones; about 87% are singletons. Sequences were obtained from PBMCs or T cells enriched from blood (not recorded which). The receptor set was obtained from a woman aged 25 to 45 with acute COVID-19.

The genes are TRBV7-9 and TRBJ2-3; the D gene is possibly TRBD2 (6 bases). CDR3 size: 16 residues. Germline-derived CDR1 and CDR2 are SEHNR and FQNEAQ (reference sequence). V lost 5 bases to trimming and J lost 3 bases, with 18 bases between them. CDR3 residues: CASSHDSGGWTDTQYF. The CDR3, as DNA: TGTGCCAGCAGCCATGATAGCGGAGGGTGGACAGATACGCAGTATTTT.

The chain uses TRBV4-3 and TRBJ1-1; tentatively, D is TRBD1 (5 bases). V was pared by 4 bases and J by 1 base, with 19 bases between. CDR1 and CDR2 from the germline V gene are LGHNA and YSLEER. This CDR3 is 17 amino acids long. The DNA for the CDR3 is TGCGCCAGCAGCCCCCTTTTGGGGCACTCAACGAACACTGAAGCTTTCTTT. Translation gives CASSPLLGHSTNTEAFF.

J is TRBJ1-1 and V is TRBV6-5; weak D call: TRBD1 (6 bases). V shed 5 bases and J shed 2 bases, with 15 bases lying between them. Germline assignment: CDR1 MNHEY and CDR2 SVGAGI. The CDR3 has 15 residues. CDR3 sequence: CASSNLQGLNTEAFF. In DNA form, the CDR3 reads TGTGCCAGCAGTAACCTACAGGGTTTAAACACTGAAGCTTTCTTT.

The rearrangement joins TRBV12-2 to TRBJ2-7; the DNA was not compared with TRBD2, the D call given in the table. TRBV12-2 is described as a pseudogene. The CDR3 is 14 residues long. The chain's CDR3 is CASLGLAGAYEQYF. DNA of the CDR3: TGTGCAAGTCTCGGACTAGCGGGGGCCTACGAGCAGTACTTC.

V is TRBV19 and J is TRBJ2-7, with D tentatively TRBD1 (5 bases). Between the trimmed V and J ends, which lost 5 bases and 3 bases, there was a span of 14 bases. The CDR3 totals 14 residues. CDR1 is LNHDA, CDR2 SQIVND, per germline (reference sequence). The CDR3 DNA reads as TGTGCCAGTAGTGACCCAGGGTCAGACTACGAGCAGTACTTC. Translating gives CASSDPGSDYEQYF.

The V gene is TRBV5-1, the J gene TRBJ2-5; D uncertain. The germline V gene encodes CDR1 SGHRS and CDR2 YFSETQ. The CDR3 length is 14 residues. Trimming took 1 base from V and 2 from J, leaving 9 bases between them. CDR3 coding DNA: TGCGCCAGCAGCTTGTCTTCAGATCAAGAGACCCAGTACTTC. It translates to CASSLSSDQETQYF.

The chain carries TRBV27 and TRBJ1-5; TRBD1 might be the D (5 bases). V was cut by 3 bases and J by 6 bases, with 9 bases left in between. Germline assignment: CDR1 MNHEY and CDR2 SMNVEV (reference sequence). The CDR3 runs to 13 residues. The CDR3 nucleotides read TGTGCCAGCAGTTTCAGGGTCAGTCAGCCCCAGCATTTT. It is translated as CASSFRVSQPQHF.

The rearrangement uses TRBV18 and TRBJ2-1; 11 nucleotides match TRBD2. The CDR3 contains 14 residues. Trimming took 8 bases from V and 6 from J; bases not matched to a gene: 6. CDR1 KGHSH and CDR2 LQKENI come from the germline V gene. The CDR3 DNA reads as TGTGCCAGCCTAAGACTAGCGGGGACCAATGAGCAGTTCTTC. Its translation is CASLRLAGTNEQFF.

V usage is TRBV6-2 or TRBV6-3 and J usage is TRBJ2-7, with D tentatively TRBD2 (6 bases). The CDR3 runs to 14 residues. The germline gives CDR1 MNHEY, CDR2 SVGEGT. Trimming left V 0 bases short and J 4 bases short, with 10 bases between. In nucleotides, the CDR3 is TGTGCCAGCAGTTACTCCGGGGGACCTTACGAGCAGTACTTC. Translating it yields CASSYSGGPYEQYF.

This clone was recorded once. The chain has TRBV5-1 and TRBJ1-1, with D hard to call. This CDR3 is built from 13 residues. With 1 base removed from V and 2 bases from J, the gap between germline ends came to 6 bases. Germline assignment: CDR1 SGHRS and CDR2 YFSETQ. The CDR3 reads CASSLSRNTEAFF. DNA of the CDR3: TGCGCCAGCAGCTTGTCGCGTAACACTGAAGCTTTCTTT.

The chain couples TRBV14 to TRBJ1-2; D call uncertain. CDR3 length equals 12 residues. Trimming took off 0 bases at V and 11 bases at J, with 10 bases between the two ends. CDR1 SGHDN and CDR2 FVKESK come from the germline V gene. CDR3 sequence reads: CASSQDSRSYTF. The CDR3 nucleotides are TGTGCCAGCAGCCAAGATTCGCGAAGTTACACCTTC.

The J gene is TRBJ1-1, the V gene TRBV12-3 or TRBV12-4; no definite D call. The V gene lost 3 bases and the J gene lost 6 bases, with 5 bases spanning the gap. The CDR3 consists of 11 residues. CDR3 nucleotide sequence: TGTGCCAGCAGTTTCAACTCTGAAGCTTTCTTT. Its protein is CASSFNSEAFF.

The chain links TRBV20-1 to TRBJ2-5; 8 bases map to TRBD2. V gave up 3 bases and J gave up 0 bases; unmatched junction bases: 9. In germline, CDR1 is DFQATT, CDR2 SNEGSKA (reference sequence). This CDR3 comprises 16 residues. The CDR3 bases are TGCAGTGCTAGTATTTCAGCGGGAGTATACCAAGAGACCCAGTACTTC. Protein product: CSASISAGVYQETQYF.

The chain joins TRBV19 to TRBJ1-2; TRBD1 is a possible D gene (6 bases). There are 14 residues in the CDR3. Germline V gives CDR1 LNHDA, CDR2 SQIVND (reference sequence). V lost 6 bases to trimming and J lost 0 bases, with 11 bases between them. The CDR3: CASSRGSTNYGYTF. CDR3 nucleotides: TGTGCCAGTAGCAGGGGCAGTACTAACTATGGCTACACCTTC.

The sample holds one count of this clone. The gene calls are TRBV27 and TRBJ2-1; D might be TRBD1 (5 bases). The V gene lost 4 bases and the J gene lost 5 bases, with 15 bases spanning the gap. Looked up from germline, CDR1 is MNHEY and CDR2 is SMNVEV (reference sequence). The CDR3 is 15 amino acids. The CDR3 sequence is CASSSGQTINNEQFF. CDR3 coding DNA: TGTGCCAGCAGTTCAGGGCAGACGATTAACAATGAGCAGTTCTTC.

The rearrangement links TRBV12-3 or TRBV12-4 to TRBJ2-7; perhaps TRBD2 as D (6 bases). V lost 7 bases and J lost 4, with 14 bases in between. The CDR3 loop spans 13 amino acids. CDR3 nucleotides: TGTGCCAGCACCCGATGGGGACTTTACGAGCAGTACTTC. It yields the protein CASTRWGLYEQYF.